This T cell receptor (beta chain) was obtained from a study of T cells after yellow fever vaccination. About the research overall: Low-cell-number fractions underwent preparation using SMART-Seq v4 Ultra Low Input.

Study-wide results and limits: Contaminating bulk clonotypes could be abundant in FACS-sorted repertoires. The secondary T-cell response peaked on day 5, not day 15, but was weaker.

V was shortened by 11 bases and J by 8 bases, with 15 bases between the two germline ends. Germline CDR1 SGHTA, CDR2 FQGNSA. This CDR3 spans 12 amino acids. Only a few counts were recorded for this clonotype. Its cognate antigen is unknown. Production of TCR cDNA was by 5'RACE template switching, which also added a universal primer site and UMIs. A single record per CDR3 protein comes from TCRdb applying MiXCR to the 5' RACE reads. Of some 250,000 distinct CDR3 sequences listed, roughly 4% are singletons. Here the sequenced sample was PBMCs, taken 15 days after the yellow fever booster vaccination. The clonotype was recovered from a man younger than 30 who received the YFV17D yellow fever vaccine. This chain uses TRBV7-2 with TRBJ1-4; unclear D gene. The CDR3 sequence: CAVGSSWEKLFF. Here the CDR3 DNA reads TGTGCCGTCGGCAGTTCATGGGAAAAACTGTTTTTT.